What follows are 11 T cell receptor beta chains derived from one specimen sequenced in a study of OX40 agonist ivuxolimab in advanced cancers. Libraries were constructed by the immunoSEQ multiplex PCR assay. The source is immuneACCESS, and TCRdb retained only in-frame sequences with V and J called. Part of the clones is not carried over; for the studies checked, unresolved V genes explain less than half of this, and the remainder is unexplained. The sample table shows approximately 97,000 clones, and 86% are seen once. The ten largest clones take up roughly 5.5% of the sample. Sequencing was performed on CD4+ or CD8+ T cells sorted from blood, taken in a trial of the OX40 agonist ivuxolimab. The receptors stem from an adult with an advanced solid tumor such as melanoma, head and neck, liver or kidney cancer.

V and J are TRBV19 and TRBJ2-4, with 9 bases lining up with TRBD1. This CDR3 has 14 amino acids. The V segment lost 6 bases and the J segment 8 bases; nucleotides outside the gene matches: 8. Germline assignment: CDR1 LNHDA and CDR2 SQIVND (reference sequence). The DNA for the CDR3 is TGTGCCAGTAGCCGGGACAGGGCTCAGGACATTCAGTACTTC. Translated: CASSRDRAQDIQYF.

Turning to this clone: One end of the junction does not line up with germline, which may come from a read error. The rearrangement links TRBV9 to TRBJ2-6; D is undetermined. The germline gives CDR1 SGDLS, CDR2 YYNGEE. The CDR3 has 17 residues. CDR3 loop: CASAFQYSNKSGQRPDF. The CDR3 DNA reads TGTGCCAGCGCATTCCAGTACTCAAACAAGTCGGGCCAACGTCCTGACTTC.

The V call is TRBV2, the J call TRBJ2-3; the D gene is possibly TRBD2 (6 bases). CDR3 length equals 16 residues. The V end was cut by 7 bases, the J end by 2 bases, with 19 bases between. The germline CDR1 and CDR2 sequences are SNHLY and FYNNEI. CDR3 bases: TGTGCCAGCACCGAGCACGGGACGCGGGACACAGATACGCAGTATTTT. Its protein is CASTEHGTRDTDTQYF.

This chain links TRBV10-3 with TRBJ2-7; D uncertain. V lost 2 bases to trimming and J lost 2 bases, with 13 bases between them. This CDR3 spans 15 amino acids. Germline loops: CDR1 ENHRY, CDR2 SYGVKD. Written as DNA, the CDR3 is TGTGCCATCAGTGAGACCCCTAGGGATCCCTACGAGCAGTACTTC. It encodes CAISETPRDPYEQYF.

The chain uses TRBV7-9 and TRBJ1-1; the match to TRBD1 covers 9 bases. Germline trimming cut 5 bases from V and 1 base from J; bases unmatched to any gene: 5. CDR1 is SEHNR and CDR2 is FQNEAQ in the germline V gene (reference sequence). This CDR3 is built from 15 residues. The CDR3 region is CASSPQTGGNTEAFF. DNA of the CDR3: TGTGCCAGCAGCCCGCAGACAGGGGGGAACACTGAAGCTTTCTTT.

The rearrangement joins TRBV5-1 to TRBJ2-5; 10 bases line up with TRBD2. V lost 4 bases to trimming and J lost 5 bases; unmatched junction nucleotides: 8. This CDR3 comprises 15 residues. CDR1 is SGHRS and CDR2 is YFSETQ in the germline V gene. The CDR3 DNA reads as TGCGCCAGCAGCCCTCTAGCGGGAGTCCGGGAGACCCAGTACTTC. This translates into CASSPLAGVRETQYF.

This rearrangement joins TRBV27 to TRBJ2-1; 13 bases fit TRBD2. The germline CDR1 and CDR2 sequences are MNHEY and SMNVEV (reference sequence). There are 15 residues in the CDR3. With 5 bases clipped from V and 3 bases from J, the junction kept 1 base outside the gene matches. This chain's CDR3 is CASSRTSGGYNEQFF. The DNA of the CDR3 is TGTGCCAGCAGTAGGACTAGCGGGGGCTACAATGAGCAGTTCTTC.

V gene TRBV7-6 combines with J gene TRBJ1-1; D uncertain. CDR3 size: 14 residues. Looked up from germline, CDR1 is SGHVS and CDR2 is FNYEAQ. The germline V and J ends were trimmed by 1 base and 5 bases, with 11 bases remaining between them. The CDR3 loop is CASSLGPGGTEAFF. CDR3 nucleotides: TGTGCCAGCAGCTTAGGTCCGGGAGGTACTGAAGCTTTCTTT.

This rearrangement joins TRBV5-1 to TRBJ1-3; D may be TRBD1 (5 bases). Germline V CDR1 and CDR2: SGHRS, YFSETQ. CDR3 length equals 16 residues. V shed 2 bases and J shed 0 bases, with 12 bases lying between them. For the CDR3, the DNA is TGCGCCAGCAGCTTTTTCTCCGGGGGCTCTGGAAACACCATATATTTT. This codes for CASSFFSGGSGNTIYF.

V usage is TRBV11-2 and J usage is TRBJ2-5; the D gene is possibly TRBD1 (6 bases). Germline CDR1 and CDR2: SGHAT and FQNNGV. The ends were cut back, 1 base at V and 4 bases at J, with 13 bases in the middle. This CDR3 has 15 residues. As DNA, the CDR3 is TGTGCCAGCAGCTTAGTGTGGGAAGGGGGAGAGACCCAGTACTTC. Amino acid sequence: CASSLVWEGGETQYF.

CDR3 nucleotides: TGCGCCAGCAGCCCAAGCCCCGGCCCTTTAAAGGGGGAGCAGTACTTC. Its translation: CASSPSPGPLKGEQYF. The genes are TRBV4-1 and TRBJ2-7; perhaps TRBD1 as D (5 bases). Germline CDR1 and CDR2: MGHRA and YSYEKL. Between the trimmed V and J ends, which lost 4 bases and 7 bases, there was a span of 23 bases. The CDR3 runs 16 residues.